Presented here are 21 T cell receptor beta chains from one specimen sequenced in a study of T-cell memory formation after mild COVID-19 (dated by TCRdb to the early 2020s). Receptors were amplified or captured by 5' RACE. These reads were obtained on an Illumina NovaSeq 6000. Using fastp trimming at Q25 and MiXCR clonotype assembly, TCRdb reanalyzed the public sequencing data and kept in-frame beta chains. Under each unique CDR3 protein, matching rows form one entry showing the most common genes and DNA. For this sample there are about 360,000 distinct CDR3 sequences; over 13% appear just once. Around a fifth of the sample goes to the ten largest clones. Specimen: PBMCs or a T cell subset sorted from them (not recorded which). The receptors stem from a man younger than 35 who had mild COVID-19 (a few samples of this study predate the infection). The sample titles of this study are shuffled in the database, so cell type and time point are left out; the donor was told from shared clones.

Only a few counts were recorded for this clonotype. V is TRBV27 and J is TRBJ2-5; a possible D gene is TRBD1 (5 bases). The CDR3 runs to 16 residues. Germline V CDR1 and CDR2: MNHEY, SMNVEV (reference sequence). The germline V and J ends were trimmed by 5 bases and 1 base, with 17 bases remaining between them. The CDR3 DNA follows: TGTGCCAGCAGTCCGACCCTCGCGACAGTCCAAGAGACCCAGTACTTC. The encoded protein is CASSPTLATVQETQYF.

V and J are TRBV5-1 and TRBJ2-2; the D is unclear. CDR1 and CDR2 (germline): SGHRS, YFSETQ. V shed 7 bases and J shed 4 bases, with 8 bases lying between them. The CDR3 spans 12 residues. The CDR3 reads CASGQTTGELFF. CDR3 sequence (DNA): TGCGCCAGCGGTCAGACCACCGGGGAGCTGTTTTTT.

The V call is TRBV20-1, the J call TRBJ2-3, with D unclear. Germline V CDR1 and CDR2: DFQATT, SNEGSKA (reference sequence). The CDR3 is 15 amino acids. V was pared by 1 base and J by 3 bases, with 14 bases between. CDR3 DNA: TGCAGTGCTAGAGGGTGGCACAGTCCGACAGATACGCAGTATTTT. It codes for CSARGWHSPTDTQYF.

V is TRBV12-3 or TRBV12-4 and J is TRBJ2-5; D is unresolved. The CDR3 is 14 amino acids. V was clipped by 6 bases and J by 2 bases, with 13 bases between them. DNA for the CDR3: TGTGCCAGCAGCCCGCGCGACTGGCAAGAGACCCAGTACTTC. This sequence encodes CASSPRDWQETQYF.

The genes are TRBV7-9 and TRBJ1-6; D gene uncertain. This CDR3 region has 15 residues. The V and J ends lost 2 bases and 5 bases respectively, with 10 bases between them. From germline, CDR1 is SEHNR and CDR2 FQNEAQ (reference sequence). CDR3 amino acids: CASSLMEGNNSPLHF. The CDR3 DNA is TGTGCCAGCAGCTTAATGGAGGGCAATAATTCACCCCTCCACTTT.

This rearrangement joins TRBV9 to TRBJ1-4; D ambiguous. The CDR3 totals 15 residues. CDR1 SGDLS and CDR2 YYNGEE come from the germline V gene. Trimming took 1 base from V and 4 from J, leaving 11 bases between them. DNA of the CDR3: TGTGCCAGCAGCGTATCCGGCACGAATAATGAAAAACTGTTTTTT. Amino acid sequence: CASSVSGTNNEKLFF.

This chain connects TRBV18 to TRBJ2-2; D gene ambiguous. Germline-derived CDR1 and CDR2 are KGHSH and LQKENI. This CDR3 has 16 amino acids. Trimming shortened V by 5 bases and J by 1 base, and 14 bases separated the two germline ends. This chain's CDR3 is CASSGADLWNTGELFF. CDR3 in DNA: TGTGCCAGCTCAGGTGCGGACCTGTGGAACACCGGGGAGCTGTTTTTT. The full variable domain, in which reference TRBV18 and TRBJ2-2 provide the parts outside the CDR3, is NAGVMQNPRHLVRRRGQEARLRCSPMKGHSHVYWYRQLPEEGLKFMVYLQKENIIDESGMPKERFSAEFPKEGPSILRIQQVVRGDSAAYFCASSGADLWNTGELFFGEGSRLTVL.

This clonotype has a handful of counts. The J gene is TRBJ1-1, the V gene TRBV7-9, with no clear D. Trimming took 5 bases from V and 6 from J, leaving 10 bases between them. Looked up from germline, CDR1 is SEHNR and CDR2 is FQNEAQ (reference sequence). This CDR3 is 12 amino acids long. The CDR3 bases are TGTGCCAGCAGCCCGGGCCTACCTGAAGCTTTCTTT. This encodes CASSPGLPEAFF.

This clonotype was detected a few times. This chain uses TRBV6-2 or TRBV6-3 with TRBJ1-2; the D gene is possibly TRBD1 (5 bases). The CDR3 is 14 amino acids. From germline, CDR1 is MNHEY and CDR2 SVGEGT. The V end was cut by 6 bases, the J end by 7 bases, with 18 bases between. The CDR3 nucleotides are TGTGCCAGCAGAAGGGACGGTCAGACGGTTGGCTACACCTTC. Translating gives CASRRDGQTVGYTF.

The gene calls are TRBV30 and TRBJ1-1; 7 bases agree with TRBD1. Per germline, CDR1 GTSNPN and CDR2 SVGIG (reference sequence). There are 13 residues in the CDR3. V lost 1 base to trimming and J lost 10 bases; unmatched junction nucleotides: 9. This chain's CDR3 is CAWSAYGQVGAFF. DNA of the CDR3: TGTGCCTGGAGTGCATATGGACAGGTCGGAGCTTTCTTT.

In its sample, this clonotype was seen a few times. The J gene is TRBJ1-6, the V gene TRBV2; D remains unclear. CDR1 is SNHLY and CDR2 is FYNNEI in the germline V gene. The V end lost 7 bases, the J end lost 0 bases, and 16 bases lay between the germline ends. There are 17 residues in the CDR3. The CDR3 DNA is TGTGCCAGCACCTGGTCGGAGACGAGCTCCTATAATTCACCCCTCCACTTT. Protein: CASTWSETSSYNSPLHF.

This clonotype showed up just a few times. The chain is built from TRBV7-2 and TRBJ2-5; 13 bases line up with TRBD2. The CDR3 totals 16 residues. Germline V gene sequence: CDR1 SGHTA, CDR2 FQGNSA. J was trimmed by 3 bases and V by 1 base; bases with no gene match: 2. CDR3 protein: CASSLGLAGGKETQYF. In DNA form, the CDR3 reads TGTGCCAGCAGCTTAGGACTAGCGGGGGGTAAAGAGACCCAGTACTTC.

This clonotype was picked up a small number of times. The chain has TRBV7-9 and TRBJ2-1; 9 positions match TRBD1. The germline gives CDR1 SEHNR, CDR2 FQNEAQ (reference sequence). The CDR3 spans 18 residues. The V and J ends lost 5 bases and 7 bases, in that order; junction bases with no gene match: 18. The CDR3 DNA reads as TGTGCCAGCAGCCCAGGCCCTTCCGGGACAGGGAATTGGAATGAGCAGTTCTTC. This translates into CASSPGPSGTGNWNEQFF.

This clonotype was seen at least ten times. The rearrangement joins TRBV5-4 to TRBJ2-4; D is possibly TRBD1 (5 bases). Germline lookup yields CDR1 SGHNT and CDR2 YYREEE (reference sequence). This CDR3 has 14 amino acids. Trimming cost V 6 bases and J 8 bases, with 18 bases left between them. The CDR3 nucleotides are TGTGCCAGCACCAAAGGGGCCCAAAAGGACATTCAGTACTTC. This codes for CASTKGAQKDIQYF. Full variable domain (remainder filled in from reference TRBV5-4 and TRBJ2-4): ETGVTQSPTHLIKTRGQQVTLRCSSQSGHNTVSWYQQALGQGPQFIFQYYREEENGRGNFPPRFSGLQFPNYSSELNVNALELDDSALYLCASTKGAQKDIQYFGAGTRLSVL.

In its sample, this clonotype was seen many times. The gene calls are TRBV29-1 and TRBJ2-1; 7 bases are shared with TRBD1. The CDR3 spans 14 residues. Trimming took 3 bases from V and 5 from J; bases not matched to a gene: 7. Germline CDR1 and CDR2: SQVTM and ANQGSEA. The CDR3: CSVEYRGVDNEQFF. The CDR3 DNA reads as TGCAGCGTTGAGTACAGGGGAGTTGACAATGAGCAGTTCTTC.

This chain links TRBV20-1 with TRBJ2-7; D is unclear. The CDR3 sequence is 13 residues long. Trimming left V 2 bases short and J 0 bases short, with 8 bases between. CDR1 DFQATT and CDR2 SNEGSKA come from the germline V gene (reference sequence). CDR3 DNA: TGCAGTGCTAGAACCCCAAGCTCCTACGAGCAGTACTTC. Protein product: CSARTPSSYEQYF.

The genes are TRBV7-8 and TRBJ1-4; D is unclear. Germline values: CDR1 SGHVS, CDR2 FQNEAQ. The CDR3 is 12 amino acids. V lost 5 bases and J 8 bases, leaving 9 bases between the germline ends. CDR3 DNA sequence: TGTGCCAGCAGCCGAATAGGGGAAAAACTGTTTTTT. It codes for CASSRIGEKLFF.

This clonotype was seen many times. V gene TRBV12-3 or TRBV12-4 combines with J gene TRBJ1-1; TRBD1 might be the D (5 bases). The V end lost 1 base, the J end lost 0 bases, and 9 bases lay between the germline ends. The CDR3 spans 15 residues. Written as DNA, the CDR3 is TGTGCCAGCAGTTTAGACGCGGGGCTGAACACTGAAGCTTTCTTT. Amino acid sequence: CASSLDAGLNTEAFF.

CDR3: CASSLGGAQTEAFF. The CDR3 DNA is TGTGCCAGCAGCTTGGGGGGCGCGCAAACTGAAGCTTTCTTT. The chain carries TRBV7-9 and TRBJ1-1, with D possibly being TRBD1 (6 bases). The V end lost 3 bases, the J end lost 5 bases, and 13 bases lay between the germline ends. This CDR3 contains 14 residues. The germline gives CDR1 SEHNR, CDR2 FQNEAQ (reference sequence).

In its sample, this clonotype was seen many times. The chain joins TRBV28 to TRBJ2-2; D not resolved. Germline loops: CDR1 MDHEN, CDR2 SYDVKM. The CDR3 covers 11 residues. V lost 1 base and J 11 bases, leaving 5 bases between the germline ends. For the CDR3, the DNA is TGTGCCAGCAGTTTATATCGAGAGCTGTTTTTT. Its protein product is CASSLYRELFF.

The chain has TRBV24-1 and TRBJ2-1, with a possible D match to TRBD1 (6 bases). The CDR3 is made up of 15 amino acids. The V end lost 3 bases, the J end lost 7 bases, and 15 bases lay between the germline ends. Per the germline V gene, CDR1 is KGHDR and CDR2 is SFDVKD. The CDR3 region has the DNA TGTGCCACCAGTGATGCCAGCCGTCAGGGGAATGAGCAGTTCTTC. This sequence encodes CATSDASRQGNEQFF.